The following is a TCR beta chain sequence with its context. Antigen specificity is unknown. The sample has other DNA sequences that encode this CDR3 too. The data were taken from a study of shared clonotypes between healthy human individuals. Findings and limits, study-wide: Rarefaction analysis demonstrated incomplete sorted-subset sequencing notwithstanding large depth. Generally, estimated richness proved larger in naive subsets than it did in memory subsets.

This CDR3 comprises 14 residues. Trimming cost V 3 bases and J 0 bases, with 3 bases left between them. Germline CDR1 KGHSH, CDR2 LQKENI. The sorted-subset replicate PCRs were given around 200 ng DNA, which is roughly 30,000 T cell genomes. Clones were read by immunoSEQ multiplex PCR, and TCRdb kept only the in-frame ones, dropping some. The table shows around 2.5 million clones, with over 85% occurring only once. The sequenced sample consisted of naive CD4+ T cells from PBMCs. Subset noted: CD45RA+ positively selected. The receptor was derived from a man aged 18 to 30 in good health. Some clones in this sample may be carry-over from other donors' samples. V usage is TRBV18 and J usage is TRBJ2-6; D is ambiguous. The DNA of the CDR3 is TGTGCCAGCTCACCTCCCTCTGGGGCCAACGTCCTGACTTTC. Translating it yields CASSPPSGANVLTF.